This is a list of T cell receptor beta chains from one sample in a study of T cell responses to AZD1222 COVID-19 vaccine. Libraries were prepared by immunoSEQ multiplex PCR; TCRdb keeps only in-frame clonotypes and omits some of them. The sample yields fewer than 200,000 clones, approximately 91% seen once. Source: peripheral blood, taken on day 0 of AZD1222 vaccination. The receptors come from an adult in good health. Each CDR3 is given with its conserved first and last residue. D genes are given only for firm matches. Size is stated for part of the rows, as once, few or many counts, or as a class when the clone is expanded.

CATNQGGYQPQHF TGTGCCACTAATCAGGGGGGTTATCAGCCCCAGCATTTT . 13 TRBJ1-5 TRBV7-8 TRBD1
CASVRGQADNEQYF TGTGCCAGCGTCAGGGGGCAGGCGGACAACGAGCAGTACTTC once 14 TRBJ2-7 TRBV2 TRBD1
CAISKEAGPSTDTQYF TGTGCCATCTCCAAGGAAGCGGGCCCTAGCACAGATACGCAGTATTTT . 16 TRBJ2-3 TRBV11-1 .
CASTSDRETQYF TGTGCCAGTACCTCGGACAGGGAGACCCAGTACTTC . 12 TRBJ2-5 TRBV19 TRBD1
CASSPLAGEQYF TGTGCCAGCAGTCCCCTAGCTGGCGAGCAGTACTTC . 12 TRBJ2-7 TRBV9 .
CASSGDRNQPQHF TGTGCCAGTAGCGGGGATCGCAATCAGCCCCAGCATTTT few 13 TRBJ1-5 TRBV19 .
CASSQVSGASGDTEAFF TGCGCCAGCAGCCAAGTTTCCGGGGCGTCCGGGGACACTGAAGCTTTCTTT . 17 TRBJ1-1 TRBV4-1 .
CASSIRSEAYEQYF TGTGCCAGTAGTATTCGCAGCGAAGCCTACGAGCAGTACTTC . 14 TRBJ2-7 TRBV19 .
CASSIDKRGNTEAFF TGTGCCAGTAGTATAGATAAAAGGGGTAACACTGAAGCTTTCTTT . 15 TRBJ1-1 TRBV19 .
CASSYPERPRGSALYYGYTF TGTGCCAGCAGTTACCCAGAAAGGCCCAGGGGATCTGCTTTATATTATGGCTACACCTTC . 20 TRBJ1-2 TRBV6-2/TRBV6-3 .
CASSAGTGYTYEQYF TGTGCCAGCTCGGCCGGGACAGGATACACCTACGAGCAGTACTTC . 15 TRBJ2-7 TRBV18 TRBD1
CASSQDDDRNTGELFF TGCGCCAGCAGCCAAGATGACGACCGGAACACCGGGGAGCTGTTTTTT . 16 TRBJ2-2 TRBV4-3 .
CASSITGALNTEAFF TGTGCCAGTAGTATTACCGGGGCCTTAAACACTGAAGCTTTCTTT . 15 TRBJ1-1 TRBV19 .
CASSEQDNSPLHF TGTGCCAGCAGTGAGCAGGATAATTCACCCCTCCACTTT few 13 TRBJ1-6 TRBV6-4 .
CASSSGSDGNTIYF TGTGCCAGCAGTTCCGGCAGCGATGGAAACACCATATATTTT . 14 TRBJ1-3 TRBV6-5 .
CASSLTDKAKLFF TGTGCCAGCAGTTTGACAGACAAGGCGAAACTGTTTTTT . 13 TRBJ1-4 TRBV27 .
CASSLTGVGNTEAFF TGTGCCAGCTCATTAACAGGGGTCGGGAACACTGAAGCTTTCTTT . 15 TRBJ1-1 TRBV18 TRBD1
CASSAGLISYGYTF TGTGCCAGCAGCGCCGGACTGATTAGTTATGGCTACACCTTC . 14 TRBJ1-2 TRBV14 .
CASSQLSPWRSGANVLTF TGTGCCAGCAGCCAACTTTCTCCCTGGCGCTCTGGGGCCAACGTCCTGACTTTC . 18 TRBJ2-6 TRBV7-6 .
CASSFLGRVNEQYF TGTGCCAGCAGCTTTTTGGGCAGGGTCAACGAGCAGTACTTC . 14 TRBJ2-7 TRBV5-6 .
CASSSSGGGGNTIYF TGTGCCAGCAGCTCCTCCGGGGGAGGAGGGAACACCATATATTTT . 15 TRBJ1-3 TRBV7-8 .
CASSQQPVINEKLFF TGTGCCAGCAGCCAGCAGCCAGTAATTAATGAAAAACTGTTTTTT . 15 TRBJ1-4 TRBV7-3 .
CASSQARSTEAFF TGCGCCAGCAGTCAAGCCCGAAGTACTGAAGCTTTCTTT once 13 TRBJ1-1 TRBV23-1 .
CASSSNGRLSTDTQYF TGTGCCAGCAGCTCAAACGGACGTTTGAGCACAGATACGCAGTATTTT once 16 TRBJ2-3 TRBV5-6 .
CASSGDRDRLWGTEAFF TGTGCCAGCAGCGGAGACCGGGACCGCCTATGGGGCACTGAAGCTTTCTTT . 17 TRBJ1-1 TRBV7-2 .
CASSPPGGRGLGTQYF TGTGCCAGTAGTCCCCCCGGCGGGAGAGGGTTAGGTACGCAGTATTTT . 16 TRBJ2-3 TRBV19 TRBD2
CASSATQTGPYTF TGCGCCAGCAGCGCCACGCAGACAGGTCCCTACACCTTC . 13 TRBJ1-2 TRBV5-1 .
CASSDTGNSPLHF TGTGCCAGCAGTGACACCGGGAATTCACCCCTCCACTTT . 13 TRBJ1-6 TRBV6-4 .
CASSGGGLQPQHF TGTGCCAGCAGCGGGGGGGGCCTTCAGCCCCAGCATTTT . 13 TRBJ1-5 TRBV9 .
CASSLVAGPNIQYF TGTGCCAGCAGTTTGGTAGCGGGACCAAACATTCAGTACTTC . 14 TRBJ2-4 TRBV28 TRBD2
CASSMVSNEPQHF TGTGCCAGTAGTATGGTCAGTAACGAGCCCCAGCATTTT . 13 TRBJ1-5 TRBV19 .
CASSRNQGYGYTF TGTGCCAGCAGTCGAAACCAGGGGTATGGCTACACCTTC . 13 TRBJ1-2 TRBV6-5 .
CASNSFTDTQYF TGTGCCAGCAACTCTTTCACAGATACGCAGTATTTT few 12 TRBJ2-3 TRBV28 .
CAWSRTGKNTGELFF TGTGCCTGGAGTCGAACAGGAAAAAACACCGGGGAGCTGTTTTTT once 15 TRBJ2-2 TRBV30 .
CASSFRQGQPQHF TGTGCCAGCAGCTTCCGACAGGGCCAGCCCCAGCATTTT . 13 TRBJ1-5 TRBV7-8 TRBD1
CASSQVGGSTDTQYF TGCGCCAGCAGCCAAGTCGGGGGTAGCACAGATACGCAGTATTTT . 15 TRBJ2-3 TRBV4-1 .